The following is a TCR beta chain sequence with its context. Its antigen is unidentified. Other DNA sequences in the sample encode the same CDR3. Trimming removed 3 bases at V and 3 bases at J, with 8 bases between. The CDR3 is made up of 13 amino acids. CDR1 and CDR2 from the germline V gene are MNHEY and SMNVEV (reference sequence). The primer mix had 60 Vbeta and 13 Jbeta primers. Some clones are missing from TCRdb's copy, which holds only in-frame ones; the method was immunoSEQ multiplex PCR. The table records roughly 130,000 clones, approximately 76% of them present only once. This sample is part of a study of cytomegalovirus exposure and HLA in healthy donors. Study-wide results and caveats: The later analysis indicated that the majority of CMV-associated TCR beta chains appeared HLA-restricted.

This clonotype originated in a middle-aged man in good health and CMV-seronegative. V usage is TRBV27 and J usage is TRBJ1-1, with D maybe TRBD1 (5 bases). The sample taken for sequencing was PBMCs. The CDR3 region is CASSFSRDTEAFF. The CDR3 nucleotides are TGTGCCAGCAGTTTTAGCAGGGACACTGAAGCTTTCTTT.